A single sample is the source of the 5 T cell receptor beta chains below, sequenced in a study of tumor and adjacent non-tumor tissue in lung cancer. RNA was extracted from bulk tissue without any cell sorting. Three rounds of nested PCR, following a modified ARM-PCR protocol, produced the TCRbeta library. TCRdb redid the calling of the multiplex PCR reads with MiXCR, one entry per CDR3 protein. The sample records about 200,000 distinct CDR3 sequences, about 76% being singletons. The specimen was lung tumor tissue. All receptors derive from a man aged 60-69 years with non-small cell lung cancer.

The chain recombines TRBV6-2 or TRBV6-3 with TRBJ1-5, with D perhaps TRBD1 (5 bases). V was cut by 6 bases and J by 7 bases, with 19 bases left in between. CDR3 length: 15 residues. Germline loops: CDR1 MNHEY, CDR2 SVGEGT. The CDR3 protein is CASSRRGGERQPQHF. The CDR3 DNA reads as TGTGCCAGCAGCCGCCGGGGCGGGGAGCGACAGCCCCAGCATTTT.

At least ten counts were recorded for this clonotype. This chain links TRBV6-2 or TRBV6-3 with TRBJ1-6; D gene unclear. CDR1 MNHEY and CDR2 SVGEGT come from the germline V gene. The CDR3 runs 16 residues. V lost 7 bases and J 0 bases, leaving 13 bases between the germline ends. For the CDR3, the DNA is TGTGCCAGCACCCTGGACTTGAGCTCCTATAATTCACCCCTCCACTTT. Translation gives CASTLDLSSYNSPLHF.

As for this clonotype: Given the absence of the conserved phenylalanine or tryptophan at the CDR3 end, a read error is likely. CDR3 DNA sequence: TGCAGCGCGGGGACTAGCGGGAGCCCCGAACAGTTCATC. Translation gives CSAGTSGSPEQFI. The rearrangement joins TRBV29-1 to TRBJ2-7, with 14 bases matching TRBD2. Near its end, the DNA agrees better with TRBJ2-1, so the J call may be wrong. The CDR3 spans 13 residues. Germline V gene lookup returns CDR1 SQVTM and CDR2 ANQGSEA.

Comments on this clonotype: One junction end disagrees with the germline gene, perhaps due to a read error. V and J are TRBV11-3 and TRBJ1-1; D call uncertain. CDR1 is SGHNT and CDR2 is YENEEA in the germline V gene. CDR3 length: 13 amino acids. The CDR3 sequence: CASSLDQGGDALF. In DNA, the CDR3 is TGTGCCAGCAGCTTAGATCAAGGTGGGGATGCTCTCTTT. The entire variable domain, with the rest obtained from reference TRBV11-3 and TRBJ1-1, is as follows: EAGVVQSPRYKIIEKKQPVAFWCNPISGHNTLYWYLQNLGQGPELLIRYENEEAVDDSQLPKDRFSAERLKGVDSTLKIQPAELGDSAVYLCASSLDQGGDALFGQGTRLTVV.

Within the sample, this clonotype is medium-sized. J is TRBJ2-6 and V is TRBV7-8; TRBD2 matches at 9 bases. The length of the CDR3 is 17 residues. The J segment lost 0 bases and the V segment lost 2 bases, leaving 2 bases of the junction unmatched. Germline V lookup: CDR1 SGHVS, CDR2 FQNEAQ. The DNA for the CDR3 is TGTGCCAGCAGCTTACTAGCGGGGTTCTCTGGGGCCAACGTCCTGACTTTC. Its protein product is CASSLLAGFSGANVLTF.